What follows are 2 T cell receptor beta chains derived from one specimen sequenced in a study of molecular identifiers for immune sequencing clone quantification (dated by TCRdb to between 2017 and 2018). Library creation used PCR. For sequencing, an Illumina HiSeq 4000 was employed. The public sequencing data were trimmed at Q25 with fastp and processed into clonotypes with MiXCR by TCRdb, which kept only in-frame beta chains. A single entry per CDR3 protein holds the most common genes and DNA from its merged rows. A total of around 460,000 distinct CDR3 sequences appear in this sample, around 21% of them only once. The top ten clonotypes cover 0.7% to 1% of the sample. The material sequenced was naive CD8+ T cells from blood, with Jurkat cell RNA spiked in. According to the study, the label for this sample's cell subset or site signals: FACS-sorted CD8+CD4-CCR7+CD45RA+ naive T cells. The receptors were gathered from a human donor in good health. Some libraries in this study had Jurkat cell RNA spiked in.

This clonotype was detected many times. No conserved phenylalanine or tryptophan ends this CDR3, so it is likely a read error. The limits of the CDR3 on the DNA are not certain, so only TCRdb's listed CDR3 is given. The V gene is TRBV20-1, the J gene TRBJ2-5; no DNA check was done on the table's D call, TRBD2. Germline values: CDR1 DFQATT, CDR2 SNEGSKA (reference sequence). The CDR3 contains 9 residues when both ends are counted. CDR3 in amino acids: CRQPGLVNI.

This clonotype was found a few times. This chain links TRBV7-7 with TRBJ2-1, with D maybe TRBD1 (5 bases). V was cut by 5 bases and J by 6 bases, with 8 bases left in between. Looked up from germline, CDR1 is SSHAT and CDR2 is FNYEAQ (reference sequence). The CDR3 is made up of 12 amino acids. CDR3 sequence reads: CASSPDSNEQFF. The CDR3 nucleotides are TGTGCCAGCAGCCCAGACAGCAATGAGCAGTTCTTC.